The entry below gives a single TCR beta chain sequence along with its context. What it binds is unknown. V lost 10 bases and J lost 3, with 16 bases in between. CDR1 is SGHDN and CDR2 is FVKESK in the germline V gene. This CDR3 region has 14 residues. It was RNA transcripts that yielded the amplified TCR beta CDR3 regions. Primed by the HTBI set, a first-round RT-PCR was run on the TCR CDR3. Each CDR3 protein gets one entry after TCRdb re-called the multiplex PCR reads with MiXCR. The sample has 500,000 to 550,000 distinct CDR3 sequences; around 20% are singletons. These data are taken from a study of T cells in Graves' hyperthyroidism and ophthalmopathy. Overall study context: The blood sample was taken at first diagnosis, before treatment began. Study-level results: In the blood, most expanded thyroid clonotypes above 0.001 appeared as well.

The chain recombines TRBV14 with TRBJ1-3, with a possible D match to TRBD1 (5 bases). Sequencing was done on a sample of blood. The source is a man in his late teens or twenties with Graves' hyperthyroidism. The CDR3 sequence is CATAPGGFGNTIYF. DNA for the CDR3: TGTGCCACCGCCCCTGGGGGGTTTGGAAACACCATATATTTT. Filled out from reference TRBV14 and TRBJ1-3, the complete variable domain reads EAGVTQFPSHSVIEKGQTVTLRCDPISGHDNLYWYRRVMGKEIKFLLHFVKESKQDESGMPNNRFLAERTGGTYSTLKVQPAELEDSGVYFCATAPGGFGNTIYFGEGSWLTVV.